A single sample gave rise to the 12 T cell receptor beta chains below, sequenced in a study of T cell responses to AZD1222 COVID-19 vaccine. Some clones are missing from TCRdb's copy, which holds only in-frame ones; the method was immunoSEQ multiplex PCR. The sample lists approximately 84,000 clones, 89% seen once, with 2% to 2.5% in the top ten. Here the sequenced sample was peripheral blood, taken on day 0 of AZD1222 vaccination. These receptor sequences come from an adult in good health.

V gene TRBV4-2 combines with J gene TRBJ1-4; 7 bases match TRBD1. This CDR3 spans 16 amino acids. Unmatched junction bases numbered 8, after V lost 6 bases and J lost 1 base. CDR1 is LGHNA, CDR2 YNFKEQ, per germline. The CDR3 reads CASRPTGVGTNEKLFF. CDR3 nucleotide sequence: TGTGCCAGCAGACCCACAGGGGTAGGAACTAATGAAAAACTGTTTTTT.

The rearrangement joins TRBV3-1 (or the pseudogene TRBV3-2) to TRBJ2-1, with D maybe TRBD1 (6 bases). This CDR3 is built from 13 residues. Germline loops: CDR1 LGHDT, CDR2 YNNKEL (reference sequence). The germline V and J ends were trimmed by 5 bases and 4 bases, with 9 bases remaining between them. The CDR3 sequence is CASSLQGYNEQFF. CDR3 bases: TGTGCCAGCAGCTTACAGGGTTACAATGAGCAGTTCTTC.

The CDR3 sequence: CASSPGQGGYEQYF. In nucleotides, the CDR3 is TGTGCCAGCAGCCCGGGACAGGGGGGGTACGAGCAGTACTTC. This chain links TRBV7-2 with TRBJ2-7; 11 bases line up with TRBD1. Germline CDR1 is SGHTA and CDR2 is FQGNSA. The CDR3 extends over 14 amino acids. Trimming removed 5 bases from V and 4 bases from J; junction bases left unmatched: 4.

The chain couples TRBV2 to TRBJ1-1; D is unclear. In germline, CDR1 is SNHLY, CDR2 FYNNEI. Trimming pared 6 bases from V and 1 base from J, leaving 15 bases between. The CDR3 is 15 amino acids. The CDR3 DNA follows: TGTGCCAGCAGGAGAGCGGAGACGCAGAACACTGAAGCTTTCTTT. Its translation is CASRRAETQNTEAFF.

The gene calls are TRBV10-3 and TRBJ1-2; no clear D. This CDR3 is 13 amino acids long. With 4 bases removed from V and 4 bases from J, the gap between germline ends came to 10 bases. Germline V gene lookup returns CDR1 ENHRY and CDR2 SYGVKD. CDR3 in amino acids: CAISGGIFYGYTF. The CDR3 DNA reads TGTGCCATCAGTGGCGGGATCTTCTATGGCTACACCTTC.

CDR3 residues: CASSHHDRDYGYTF. CDR3 nucleotides: TGTGCCAGCAGCCATCATGACAGGGATTATGGCTACACCTTC. The rearrangement links TRBV3-1 (or the pseudogene TRBV3-2) to TRBJ1-2; 7 nucleotides line up with TRBD1. The V gene's germline CDR1 is LGHDT and CDR2 YNNKEL (reference sequence). The junction had 6 bases not matched to a gene; V was cut back by 3 bases and J by 5 bases. The CDR3 loop spans 14 amino acids.

In this sample, this clone turned up once. V and J are TRBV29-1 and TRBJ2-5; D is uncertain. Trimming shortened V by 2 bases and J by 1 base, and 14 bases separated the two germline ends. This CDR3 has 15 residues. Germline CDR1 reads SQVTM; CDR2 reads ANQGSEA. The CDR3 DNA is TGCAGCGTTGAACCGCCTCCCGAGTCCCAAGAGACCCAGTACTTC. This translates into CSVEPPPESQETQYF.

In the case of this clone: Germline and junction disagree at one end, which may indicate a read error. The genes are TRBV7-7 and TRBJ1-4; D may be TRBD1 (5 bases). The length of the CDR3 is 13 residues. Germline lookup yields CDR1 SSHAT and CDR2 FNYEAQ (reference sequence). In DNA, the CDR3 is TGTGCTAGCAGCCCGGGGGTAGATGAAAAACTGTTTTTT. Residues: CASSPGVDEKLFF.

The chain is built from TRBV5-1 and TRBJ1-1, with D uncertain. Per germline, CDR1 SGHRS and CDR2 YFSETQ. This CDR3 spans 16 amino acids. Trimming removed 1 base at V and 1 base at J, with 14 bases between. The CDR3 DNA is TGCGCCAGCAGCTTGATTTCTACCTTGCAGAACACTGAAGCTTTCTTT. Residues: CASSLISTLQNTEAFF.

The rearrangement joins TRBV12-3 or TRBV12-4 to TRBJ2-7; D gene ambiguous. This CDR3 is 13 amino acids long. Trimming pared 6 bases from V and 7 bases from J, leaving 16 bases between. This CDR3 reads CASRRSSWDEQYF. The CDR3 DNA reads TGTGCCAGCAGGCGATCATCCTGGGATGAGCAGTACTTC.

This chain connects TRBV27 to TRBJ2-7; no clear D gene. Germline V gene sequence: CDR1 MNHEY, CDR2 SMNVEV (reference sequence). This CDR3 region has 14 residues. The germline V and J ends were trimmed by 4 bases and 1 base, with 11 bases remaining between them. The CDR3 DNA sequence: TGTGCCAGCAGTTCAACGCGAATGTCCTACGAGCAGTACTTC. As protein: CASSSTRMSYEQYF.

The V gene is TRBV7-9, the J gene TRBJ1-4; 7 bases agree with TRBD1. This CDR3 is 14 amino acids long. Germline-derived CDR1 and CDR2 are SEHNR and FQNEAQ (reference sequence). J was trimmed by 8 bases and V by 2 bases; bases with no gene match: 5. For the CDR3, the DNA is TGTGCCAGCAGCTTAAAGGGGGCTGGGGAAAAACTGTTTTTT. Translating it yields CASSLKGAGEKLFF.